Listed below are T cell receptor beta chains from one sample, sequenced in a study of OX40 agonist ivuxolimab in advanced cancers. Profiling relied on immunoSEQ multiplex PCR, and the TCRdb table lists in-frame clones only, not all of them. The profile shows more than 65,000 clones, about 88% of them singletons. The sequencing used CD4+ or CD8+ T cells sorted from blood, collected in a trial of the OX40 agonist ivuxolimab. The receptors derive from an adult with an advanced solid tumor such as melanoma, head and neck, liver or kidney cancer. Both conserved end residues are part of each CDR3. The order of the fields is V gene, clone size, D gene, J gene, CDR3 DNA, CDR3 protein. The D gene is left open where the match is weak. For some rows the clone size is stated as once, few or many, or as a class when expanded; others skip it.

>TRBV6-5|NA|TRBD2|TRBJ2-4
TGTGCCAGCAGTTACCGTCTAGCGGGGACTGACAAGTACTTC
CASSYRLAGTDKYF
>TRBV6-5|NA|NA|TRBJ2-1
TGTGCCAGCAGTTACCGGGGAAGCTCCTACAATGAGCAGTTCTTC
CASSYRGSSYNEQFF
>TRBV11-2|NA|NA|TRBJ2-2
TGTGCCAGCAGCTTAGGGGTGGAGCTGTTTTTT
CASSLGVELFF
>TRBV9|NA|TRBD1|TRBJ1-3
TGTGCCAGCAGCGTAAGGACAGGGGGAGGAAACACCATATATTTT
CASSVRTGGGNTIYF
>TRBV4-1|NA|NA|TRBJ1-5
TGCGCCAGCAGCGGAGGGGCGGATAGCAATCAGCCCCAGCATTTT
CASSGGADSNQPQHF
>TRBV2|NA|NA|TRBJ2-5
TGTGCCAGCAGTGTAGGGGAAGGGAGGTCGGCCCAGTACTTC
CASSVGEGRSAQYF
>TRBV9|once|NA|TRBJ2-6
TGTGCCAGCAGCGTAGGTGGGGGCTCTGGGGCCAACGTCCTGACTTTC
CASSVGGGSGANVLTF
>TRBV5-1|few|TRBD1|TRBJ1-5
TGCGCCAGCAGCCGGACAGGGATGAGCAATCAGCCCCAGCATTTT
CASSRTGMSNQPQHF
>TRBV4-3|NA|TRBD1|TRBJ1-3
TGCGCCAGCAGCCAGGAACAGGGGGGATTTGACACCATATATTTT
CASSQEQGGFDTIYF
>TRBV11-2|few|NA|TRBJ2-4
TGTGCCAGCAGGCGGGGTCAGAATTACATTCAGTACTTC
CASRRGQNYIQYF
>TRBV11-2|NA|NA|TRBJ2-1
TGTGCCAGCAGCTTAGCGGGAGTTTCCAATGAGCAGTTCTTC
CASSLAGVSNEQFF
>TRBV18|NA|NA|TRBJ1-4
TGTGCCAGCTCAGCCCGGCGCGATGAAAAACTGTTTTTT
CASSARRDEKLFF
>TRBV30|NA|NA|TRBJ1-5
TGTGCCTGGAGTACCCAGTCCAGGAATCAGCCCCAGCATTTT
CAWSTQSRNQPQHF
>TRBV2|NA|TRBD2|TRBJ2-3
TGTGCCAGCCTCCAGTGGACTAGCGGGGCAGATACGCAGTATTTT
CASLQWTSGADTQYF
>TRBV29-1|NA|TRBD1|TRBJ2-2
TGCAGCGTTGAAAGGGGGCACGGCACCGGGGAGCTGTTTTTT
CSVERGHGTGELFF
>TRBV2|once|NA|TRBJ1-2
TGTGCCAGCAGTGATGGGGCCCTTAGCTATGGCTACACCTTC
CASSDGALSYGYTF
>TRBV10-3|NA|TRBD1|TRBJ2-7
TGTGCCACCAGACGGGACAGGTCCTACGAGCAGTACTTC
CATRRDRSYEQYF
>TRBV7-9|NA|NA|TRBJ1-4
TGTGCCAGCAGCTTGCAGGAGAGTGAAAAACTGTTTTTT
CASSLQESEKLFF
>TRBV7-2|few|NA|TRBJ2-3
TGTGCCAGCAGCCTCGGACCGTCAGTCCGCACAGATACGCAGTATTTT
CASSLGPSVRTDTQYF
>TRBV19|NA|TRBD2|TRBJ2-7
TGTGCCAGTAGTACCGCTCTAGCGGGAGGATGGGAGCAGTACTTC
CASSTALAGGWEQYF
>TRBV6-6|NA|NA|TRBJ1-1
TGTGCCAGCAGACTTGGACCAAGGGCATCTGAAGCTTTCTTT
CASRLGPRASEAFF
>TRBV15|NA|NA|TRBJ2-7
TGTGCCACCAGCAGAGGGGGGACCCAACCCCACAGGGAGTACTTC
CATSRGGTQPHREYF
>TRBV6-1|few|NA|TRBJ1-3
TGTGCCAGCAGTGAAGCGCAAGGGGGCTCTGGAAACACCATATATTTT
CASSEAQGGSGNTIYF
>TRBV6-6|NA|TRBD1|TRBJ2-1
TGTGCCAGCACCGGACAGGCGTCCAATGAGCAGTTCTTC
CASTGQASNEQFF
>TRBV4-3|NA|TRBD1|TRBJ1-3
TGCGCCAGCAGCCAATACATCCCGGGACAGGGCTCTGGAAACACCATATATTTT
CASSQYIPGQGSGNTIYF
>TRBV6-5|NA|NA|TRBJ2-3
TGTGCCAGCAGTTACTACAGGGCAGATACGCAGTATTTT
CASSYYRADTQYF
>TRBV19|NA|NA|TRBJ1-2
TGTGCCAGTAGTATTCTTGGGACGGATACTAACTATGGCTACACCTTC
CASSILGTDTNYGYTF
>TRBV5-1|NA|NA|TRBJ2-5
TGCGCCAGCAGCTTGGGGGGGTTTGAAGAGACCCAGTACTTC
CASSLGGFEETQYF
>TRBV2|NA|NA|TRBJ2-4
TGTGCCAGCCGAAGGTCGGGCCTCGGTTTCATTCAGTACTTC
CASRRSGLGFIQYF
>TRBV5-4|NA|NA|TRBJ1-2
TGTGCCAGCAGCTTCACAAAAAACTATGGCTACACCTTC
CASSFTKNYGYTF
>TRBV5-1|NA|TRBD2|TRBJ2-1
TGCGCCAGCAGCTTGGGACTAGCGGGAGGTCTCTACAATGAGCAGTTCTTC
CASSLGLAGGLYNEQFF
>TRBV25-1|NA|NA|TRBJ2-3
TGTGCCAGCAGTGAGGGGTCGGGAGATACGCAGTATTTT
CASSEGSGDTQYF
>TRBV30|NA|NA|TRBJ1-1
TGTGCCTGGAGTAGAGTAAACACTGAAGCTTTCTTT
CAWSRVNTEAFF
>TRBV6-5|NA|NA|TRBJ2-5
TGTGCCAGCAGTAAAGGGGAGACCCAGTACTTC
CASSKGETQYF
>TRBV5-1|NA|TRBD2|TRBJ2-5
TGCGCCAGCAGGGGACTAGCAGAGACCCAGTACTTC
CASRGLAETQYF
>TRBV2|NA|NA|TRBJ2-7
TGTGCCAGCAGTGTTGGCAGGTACTACGAGCAGTACTTC
CASSVGRYYEQYF
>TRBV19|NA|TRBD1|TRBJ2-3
TGTGCCAGTAGTGTCCCCGGGACAGGGCTAGATACGCAGTATTTT
CASSVPGTGLDTQYF
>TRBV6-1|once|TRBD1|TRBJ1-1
TGTGCCAGCAGGACAGGGTACACTGAAGCTTTCTTT
CASRTGYTEAFF
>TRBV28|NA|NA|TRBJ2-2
TGTGCCAGCAAGGCTCAGGACAGAAACACCGGGGAGCTGTTTTTT
CASKAQDRNTGELFF
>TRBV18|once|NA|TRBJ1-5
TGTGCCAGCTCACCAGAGAGTAGCCAGCCCCAGCATTTT
CASSPESSQPQHF
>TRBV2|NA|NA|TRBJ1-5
TGTGCCAGCAGTGAAAGGGAAGGGAATCAGCCCCAGCATTTT
CASSEREGNQPQHF
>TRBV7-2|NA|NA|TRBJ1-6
TGTGCCAGCAGCCGTTCGCAGGGGAATAATTCACCCCTCCACTTT
CASSRSQGNNSPLHF
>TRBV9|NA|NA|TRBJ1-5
TGTGCCAGCAGCCCCAAGGGGAACCCCATGACGCCCCAGCATTTT
CASSPKGNPMTPQHF
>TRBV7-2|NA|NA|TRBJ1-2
TGTGCCAGCACCCTGACAGGCTCAGAGGGCTACACCTTC
CASTLTGSEGYTF
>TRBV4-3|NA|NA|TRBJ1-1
TGCGCCAGCAGCCAAGATGTCTACAGCAGCCGGGGGAGAGCTTTCTTT
CASSQDVYSSRGRAFF
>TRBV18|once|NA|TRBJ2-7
TGTGCCAGCTCAGCCCGAGGGGGAGACAGAGCCTACGAGCAGTACTTC
CASSARGGDRAYEQYF
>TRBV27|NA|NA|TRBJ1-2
TGTGCCAGCAGTTTTGGTGGGCGCGGCTATGGCTACACCTTC
CASSFGGRGYGYTF
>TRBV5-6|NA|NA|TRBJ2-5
TGTGCCAGCAGCTTGGGGAGGAGGGAGACCCAGTACTTC
CASSLGRRETQYF
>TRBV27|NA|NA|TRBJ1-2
TGTGCCAGCACCCTGAGGGCAGGAGCTAACTATGGCTACACCTTC
CASTLRAGANYGYTF